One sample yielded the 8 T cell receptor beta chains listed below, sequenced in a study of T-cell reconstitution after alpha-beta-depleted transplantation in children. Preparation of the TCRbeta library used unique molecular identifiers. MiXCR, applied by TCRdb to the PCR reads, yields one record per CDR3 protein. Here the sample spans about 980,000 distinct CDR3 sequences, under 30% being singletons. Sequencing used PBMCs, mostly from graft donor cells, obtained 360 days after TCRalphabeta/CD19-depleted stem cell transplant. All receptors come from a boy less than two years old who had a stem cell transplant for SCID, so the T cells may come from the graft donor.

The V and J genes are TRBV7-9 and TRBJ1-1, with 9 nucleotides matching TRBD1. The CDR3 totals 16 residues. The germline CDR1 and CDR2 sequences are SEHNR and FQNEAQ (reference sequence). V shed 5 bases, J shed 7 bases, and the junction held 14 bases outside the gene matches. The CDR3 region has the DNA TGTGCCAGCAGCCCAAACAGGGGGCGCAGGTCGGATGAAGCTTTCTTT. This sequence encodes CASSPNRGRRSDEAFF. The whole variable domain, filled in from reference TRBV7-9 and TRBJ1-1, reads DTGVSQNPRHKITKRGQNVTFRCDPISEHNRLYWYRQTLGQGPEFLTYFQNEAQLEKSRLLSDRFSAERPKGSFSTLEIQRTEQGDSAMYLCASSPNRGRRSDEAFFGQGTRLTVV.

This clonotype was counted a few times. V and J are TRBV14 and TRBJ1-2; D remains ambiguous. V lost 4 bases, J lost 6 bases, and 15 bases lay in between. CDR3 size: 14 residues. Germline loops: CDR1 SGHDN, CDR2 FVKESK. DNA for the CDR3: TGTGCCAGCAGCCGGCAAGGGTGGAGGGATGGCTACACCTTC. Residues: CASSRQGWRDGYTF.

The CDR3 reads CASSGNGALEKLFF. CDR3 DNA: TGTGCCAGCAGCGGTAACGGTGCTCTCGAAAAACTGTTTTTT. This chain uses TRBV9 with TRBJ1-4; D is ambiguous. The CDR3 totals 14 residues. V was cut by 3 bases and J by 8 bases, with 14 bases left in between. Germline V lookup: CDR1 SGDLS, CDR2 YYNGEE.

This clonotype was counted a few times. CDR3 sequence (DNA): TGCAGTGCTAGACATAGGGACAGGTGGGACATTCCCCTCCACTTT. This encodes CSARHRDRWDIPLHF. The chain links TRBV20-1 to TRBJ1-6; 8 positions agree with TRBD1. Germline assignment: CDR1 DFQATT and CDR2 SNEGSKA (reference sequence). V gave up 2 bases and J gave up 13 bases; unmatched junction bases: 13. The CDR3 spans 15 residues.

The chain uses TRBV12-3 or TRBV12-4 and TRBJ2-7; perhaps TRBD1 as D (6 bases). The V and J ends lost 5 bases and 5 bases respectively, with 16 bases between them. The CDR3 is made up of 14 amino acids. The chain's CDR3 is CASSPYRAGDEQYF. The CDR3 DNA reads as TGTGCCAGCAGTCCCTACAGGGCTGGCGACGAGCAGTACTTC.

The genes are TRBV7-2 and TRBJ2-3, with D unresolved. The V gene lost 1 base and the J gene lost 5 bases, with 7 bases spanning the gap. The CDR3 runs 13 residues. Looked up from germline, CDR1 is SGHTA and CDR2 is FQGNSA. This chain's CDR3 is CASSLDSRDTQYF. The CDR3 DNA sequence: TGTGCCAGCAGCTTAGACTCCCGAGATACGCAGTATTTT.

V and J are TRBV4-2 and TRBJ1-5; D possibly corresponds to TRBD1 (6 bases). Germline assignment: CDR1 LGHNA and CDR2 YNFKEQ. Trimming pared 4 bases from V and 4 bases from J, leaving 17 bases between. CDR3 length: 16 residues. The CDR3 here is CASSPRGGAVNQPQHF. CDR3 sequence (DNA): TGTGCCAGCAGCCCCAGAGGGGGGGCGGTGAATCAGCCCCAGCATTTT.

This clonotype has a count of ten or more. The CDR3 DNA sequence: TGTGCCATCAGTGAGTCAGGGACAGGGGACGAGCAGTACTTC. Translation gives CAISESGTGDEQYF. V gene TRBV10-3 combines with J gene TRBJ2-7; 10 nucleotides agree with TRBD1. The junction had 1 base not matched to a gene; V was cut back by 0 bases and J by 5 bases. The CDR3 length is 14 residues. Looked up from germline, CDR1 is ENHRY and CDR2 is SYGVKD.